This TCR beta chain emerged from a study of early T cells in non-severe SARS-CoV-2 infection. V shed 2 bases and J 4 bases; nucleotides not matched to a gene: 11. The CDR3 runs 18 residues. Germline V gene lookup returns CDR1 PRHDT and CDR2 FYEKMQ (reference sequence). TCRdb passed the 5' RACE reads through MiXCR, listing each CDR3 protein once. The table has more than 20,000 distinct CDR3 sequences, approximately 3.9% seen once. This TCR derives from an adult who was a healthcare worker with PCR-confirmed SARS-CoV-2 infection or an uninfected control (not recorded which). The chain uses TRBV13 and TRBJ2-1, with 10 nucleotides matching TRBD2. The source material was whole blood. The chain's CDR3 is CASSLPGLAGAGYNEQFF. The CDR3 DNA reads as TGTGCCAGCAGCTTACCGGGGCTAGCGGGAGCGGGTTACAATGAGCAGTTCTTC.